This entry lists 7 T cell receptor beta chains sequenced from one sample in a study of blood T cell repertoires in COVID-19. Sequenced by immunoSEQ multiplex PCR; TCRdb stores in-frame clones only, minus some. This table has around 300,000 clones, around 90% appearing once. Input material: PBMCs or T cells enriched from blood (not recorded which). These TCRs come from a man aged 25 to 40 who had recovered from COVID-19.

The rearrangement joins TRBV7-9 to TRBJ2-1; D may be TRBD1 (6 bases). This CDR3 spans 16 amino acids. V lost 5 bases and J 8 bases, leaving 22 bases between the germline ends. Germline V gives CDR1 SEHNR, CDR2 FQNEAQ (reference sequence). For the CDR3, the DNA is TGTGCCAGCAGCCCAGGGGACACTGCCCTTTGGGATGAGCAGTTCTTC. Translated, it gives CASSPGDTALWDEQFF.

The chain employs TRBV6-5 and TRBJ1-5; D might be TRBD1 (5 bases). This CDR3 comprises 16 residues. Deletions cut 0 bases from V and 4 bases from J, with 13 bases between. Germline loops: CDR1 MNHEY, CDR2 SVGAGI. Here the CDR3 DNA reads TGTGCCAGCAGTTACTCGAGGCAGGGCGTAAATCAGCCCCAGCATTTT. Residues: CASSYSRQGVNQPQHF.

The chain uses TRBV27 and TRBJ2-5; a possible D gene is TRBD1 (6 bases). Deletions cut 0 bases from V and 1 base from J, with 9 bases between. CDR3 length equals 15 residues. The V gene's germline CDR1 is MNHEY and CDR2 SMNVEV (reference sequence). The CDR3 spells CASSLSGQPQETQYF. The CDR3 DNA sequence: TGTGCCAGCAGTTTATCTGGACAGCCCCAAGAGACCCAGTACTTC.

This CDR3 reads CASGARGWQETQYF. Here the CDR3 DNA reads TGTGCCAGCGGCGCGCGAGGGTGGCAAGAGACCCAGTACTTC. V and J are TRBV2 and TRBJ2-5, with a possible D match to TRBD2 (5 bases). CDR1 and CDR2 from the germline V gene are SNHLY and FYNNEI. V lost 8 bases to trimming and J lost 2 bases, with 15 bases between them. The CDR3 covers 14 residues.

The CDR3 nucleotides are TGTGCCAGCAGTTTTCAGGGATTCGGGGGAGAGACCCAGTACTTC. Translating gives CASSFQGFGGETQYF. V gene TRBV27 combines with J gene TRBJ2-5; a possible D gene is TRBD2 (6 bases). V lost 3 bases to trimming and J lost 4 bases, with 15 bases between them. This CDR3 region has 15 residues. Germline V gene data show CDR1 as MNHEY and CDR2 as SMNVEV (reference sequence).

The chain carries TRBV18 and TRBJ2-7, with D perhaps TRBD1 (6 bases). The CDR3 extends over 15 amino acids. V lost 0 bases, J lost 7 bases, and 16 bases lay in between. In germline, CDR1 is KGHSH, CDR2 LQKENI. CDR3 loop: CASSPPGDITREQYF. For the CDR3, the DNA is TGTGCCAGCTCACCACCTGGGGACATAACGCGGGAGCAGTACTTC.

The genes are TRBV30 and TRBJ2-3; D ambiguous. CDR3 length equals 13 residues. Trimming left V 0 bases short and J 2 bases short, with 6 bases between. Germline V gives CDR1 GTSNPN, CDR2 SVGIG (reference sequence). The CDR3 loop is CAWSVQFTDTQYF. The CDR3 region has the DNA TGTGCCTGGAGTGTACAGTTCACAGATACGCAGTATTTT.